This entry describes one TCR beta chain. The antigen is undetermined. Method: immunoSEQ multiplex PCR; TCRdb's copy keeps in-frame clones and lacks some. Found here are 55,000 or so clones, under 90% of them singletons; the top ten hold about 6.3%. As to time point: week 23, last vaccination. One vaccine dose held 300 ug of mutant IDH1 20-mer peptide and came with topical imiquimod. The CDR3 length is 16 residues. Germline V lookup: CDR1 SNHLY, CDR2 FYNNEI. V gave up 4 bases and J gave up 4 bases; unmatched junction bases: 12. These data come from a study of a mutant IDH1 vaccine in newly diagnosed glioma.

The chain uses TRBV2 and TRBJ1-1, with 7 positions matching TRBD1. The input for sequencing was PBMCs, taken from a glioma patient whose treatment included an IDH1 peptide vaccine. The clonotype originates from a man aged 40-50 years with glioma. CDR3 in DNA: TGTGCCAGCAGTGGTCCGGGCCCCAGGGGGGGCACTGAAGCTTTCTTT. Translated: CASSGPGPRGGTEAFF.